The 14 T cell receptor beta chains in this list originate from one sample, sequenced in a study of beta chain features in type 1 diabetes. Of the isolated RNA, all was reverse transcribed, and so the sequenced material was expressed TCRB transcripts. TCRdb keeps only in-frame clones here, not all; method: immunoSEQ multiplex PCR. This table has 300,000 to 450,000 clones, 10% to 15% appearing once. Sequenced material: naive CD4+ T cells from blood. The receptor set was obtained from a man aged 18 to 29 in good health.

The V call is TRBV18, the J call TRBJ2-1; 8 bases map to TRBD1. Germline V gives CDR1 KGHSH, CDR2 LQKENI. The CDR3 has 15 residues. The J segment lost 7 bases and the V segment lost 6 bases, leaving 11 bases of the junction unmatched. CDR3 sequence: CASSRDRQILNEQFF. In DNA form, the CDR3 reads TGTGCCAGCTCTCGGGACAGGCAAATTTTGAATGAGCAGTTCTTC.

The chain combines TRBV29-1 with TRBJ2-6; 7 nucleotides align to TRBD1. J lost 4 bases, V lost 3 bases, and 3 bases had no gene match. Germline CDR1 reads SQVTM; CDR2 reads ANQGSEA. The CDR3 contains 14 residues. CDR3 loop: CSVDLGGGANVLTF. The CDR3 bases are TGCAGCGTTGATCTAGGGGGCGGGGCCAACGTCCTGACTTTC.

The V call is TRBV25-1, the J call TRBJ1-2; D ambiguous. CDR3 length: 16 residues. CDR1 MGHDK and CDR2 SYGVNS come from the germline V gene. V lost 8 bases to trimming and J lost 1 base, with 20 bases between them. The CDR3 bases are TGTGCCAGCGCTTCCCGGGGAGAGATTCTTAACTATGGCTACACCTTC. Translating it yields CASASRGEILNYGYTF.

This clone was recorded a few times. CDR3 nucleotide sequence: TGTGCCAGCAGTTCCTCGGGACAGGGTTCCTACGAGCAGTACTTC. Translation gives CASSSSGQGSYEQYF. The J gene is TRBJ2-7, the V gene TRBV28; the match to TRBD1 covers 9 bases. Trimming at V came to 4 bases and at J to 1 base, leaving 5 bases not matched to a gene. CDR3 length: 15 amino acids. Germline-derived CDR1 and CDR2 are MDHEN and SYDVKM.

This clone was seen a handful of times. One junction end does not reproduce the germline sequence, and a read error may be involved. V gene TRBV29-1 combines with J gene TRBJ1-4; D is uncertain. CDR3 length: 15 amino acids. Germline loops: CDR1 SQVTM, CDR2 ANQGSEA. The CDR3 nucleotides read TGCAGCATTGAACCCGGGAGAAGCGCTAATGAAAAACTGTTTTTT. Translation: CSIEPGRSANEKLFF. The entire variable domain, with the rest obtained from reference TRBV29-1 and TRBJ1-4, is as follows: SAVISQKPSRDICQRGTSLTIQCQVDSQVTMMFWYRQQPGQSLTLIATANQGSEATYESGFVIDKFPISRPNLTFSTLTVSNMSPEDSSIYLCSIEPGRSANEKLFFGSGTQLSVL.

The chain recombines TRBV4-2 with TRBJ2-7; the D is unclear. Judging by the DNA end, TRBJ2-1 fits better; the J call may be wrong. This CDR3 spans 15 amino acids. Germline V gene data show CDR1 as LGHNA and CDR2 as YNFKEQ. CDR3: CASSQGLGPYNEQFF. The CDR3 DNA follows: TGTGCCAGCAGCCAAGGGCTAGGCCCTTACAATGAGCAGTTCTTC.

The rearrangement uses TRBV6-5 and TRBJ2-5; D unresolved. This CDR3 region has 12 residues. Deletions cut 6 bases from V and 2 bases from J, with 7 bases between. Germline lookup yields CDR1 MNHEY and CDR2 SVGAGI. The CDR3 bases are TGTGCCAGCAGAACTTCGCAAGAGACCCAGTACTTC. Its translation is CASRTSQETQYF.

The gene calls are TRBV5-1 and TRBJ2-5; 9 positions agree with TRBD1. V gave up 4 bases and J gave up 3 bases; unmatched junction bases: 10. This CDR3 has 16 amino acids. Germline CDR1 SGHRS, CDR2 YFSETQ. The CDR3 here is CASSAEPTGGEETQYF. The CDR3 DNA sequence: TGCGCCAGCAGCGCTGAACCTACAGGGGGCGAAGAGACCCAGTACTTC.

The V gene is TRBV11-2, the J gene TRBJ2-2; D possibly corresponds to TRBD1 (6 bases). CDR3 size: 16 residues. Germline values: CDR1 SGHAT, CDR2 FQNNGV. V gave up 5 bases and J gave up 0 bases, with 13 bases separating them. The CDR3 sequence: CASSPEQGTNTGELFF. The CDR3 DNA reads as TGTGCCAGCAGCCCAGAACAGGGTACGAACACCGGGGAGCTGTTTTTT.

The chain links TRBV29-1 to TRBJ2-7, with TRBD1 matching 9 bases. Germline loops: CDR1 SQVTM, CDR2 ANQGSEA. Germline trimming cut 3 bases from V and 6 bases from J; bases unmatched to any gene: 3. The CDR3 runs to 12 residues. The CDR3 sequence: CSVEGQGSEQYF. CDR3 sequence (DNA): TGCAGCGTTGAGGGACAGGGATCCGAGCAGTACTTC.

This clone appeared a few times. This same CDR3 is encoded by further DNA sequences in the sample. The chain couples TRBV7-3 to TRBJ2-5; 8 bases match TRBD2. Germline loops: CDR1 SGHTA, CDR2 FQGTGA. The CDR3 covers 15 residues. The V segment lost 5 bases and the J segment 4 bases; nucleotides outside the gene matches: 9. This CDR3 is CASSPRAGVGETQYF. The CDR3 DNA reads TGTGCCAGCAGCCCCAGAGCGGGAGTTGGAGAGACCCAGTACTTC.

This clone came up a few times. The chain is built from TRBV19 and TRBJ2-5; D gene unclear. CDR1 LNHDA and CDR2 SQIVND come from the germline V gene (reference sequence). V lost 5 bases and J lost 5, with 9 bases in between. The CDR3 extends over 12 amino acids. For the CDR3, the DNA is TGTGCCAGTAGTTTCCAGCGCGAGACCCAGTACTTC. Amino acid sequence: CASSFQRETQYF. The full variable domain, its missing parts supplied by reference TRBV19 and TRBJ2-5, is DGGITQSPKYLFRKEGQNVTLSCEQNLNHDAMYWYRQDPGQGLRLIYYSQIVNDFQKGDIAEGYSVSREKKESFPLTVTSAQKNPTAFYLCASSFQRETQYFGPGTRLLVL.

The V gene is TRBV18, the J gene TRBJ1-1; no definite D call. Trimming stripped 3 bases from V and 1 base from J, with 6 bases between. Germline V gene lookup returns CDR1 KGHSH and CDR2 LQKENI. The CDR3 loop spans 13 amino acids. In DNA form, the CDR3 reads TGTGCCAGCTCACCTCAGCGGAACACTGAAGCTTTCTTT. Translated, it gives CASSPQRNTEAFF.

This chain connects TRBV9 to TRBJ2-7; D perhaps matches TRBD2 (5 bases). The CDR3 loop spans 13 amino acids. V lost 3 bases and J 7 bases, leaving 14 bases between the germline ends. Germline CDR1 is SGDLS and CDR2 is YYNGEE. In nucleotides, the CDR3 is TGTGCCAGCAGCGAGAGACCTTCGGGGGAGCAGTACTTC. This translates into CASSERPSGEQYF.